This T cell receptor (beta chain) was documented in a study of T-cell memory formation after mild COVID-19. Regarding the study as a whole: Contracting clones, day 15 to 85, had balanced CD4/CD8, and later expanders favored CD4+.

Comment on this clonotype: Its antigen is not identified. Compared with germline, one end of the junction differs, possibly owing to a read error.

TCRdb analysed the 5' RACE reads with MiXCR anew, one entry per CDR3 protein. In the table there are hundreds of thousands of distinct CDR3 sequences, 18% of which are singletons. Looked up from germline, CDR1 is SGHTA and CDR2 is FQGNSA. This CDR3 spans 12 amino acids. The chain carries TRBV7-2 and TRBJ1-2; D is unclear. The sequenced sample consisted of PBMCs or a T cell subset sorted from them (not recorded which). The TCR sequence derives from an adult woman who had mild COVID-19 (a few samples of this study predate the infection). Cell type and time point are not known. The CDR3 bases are TGTGCCAGCAGCTTTCACTTCCTAGAAGCGGTCTTC. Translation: CASSFHFLEAVF.